The sequence of this T cell receptor beta chain was determined in a study of shared clonotypes between healthy human individuals. Study-level findings and limits: Naive subsets tended to show greater estimated richness than memory subsets. Investigators expected sequencing depth to affect clonotype sharing among donors.

CDR3 size: 14 residues. The trim removed 0 bases at V and 11 bases at J, leaving 7 bases unmatched. Per germline, CDR1 SGHTS and CDR2 YDEGEE. TCRdb's copy holds only in-frame clones and misses some; the assay was immunoSEQ multiplex PCR. The table lists hundreds of thousands of clones, less than 85% of them singletons. Comment on this clone: Its specificity is not known.

The genes are TRBV5-8 and TRBJ1-5; TRBD1 agrees at 8 bases. This TCR was sampled from a woman aged 25 to 45 in good health. Sequencing was done on a sample of memory CD4+ T cells sorted from blood. Subset here: CD45RA-negative fraction. The CDR3 here is CASSLDRGVTSQHF. The CDR3 DNA is TGTGCCAGCAGCTTGGACAGGGGGGTCACGTCCCAGCATTTT.